A single sample is the source of the 9 T cell receptor beta chains below, sequenced in a study of long-term antiretroviral therapy in people with HIV. The assay used was immunoSEQ (version v3.0), run at survey level. The table came from immunoSEQ multiplex PCR; TCRdb's copy has only in-frame clones and leaves some out. The sample comprises about 16,000 clones, 75% of which are singletons, and roughly 15% rests with the top ten. The sample here was unsorted PBMCs, taken 1.5 years before starting antiretroviral therapy. Receptor source: a woman aged 45-59 years with HIV.

V usage is TRBV1 and J usage is TRBJ2-5; the table assigns TRBD2, which was not confirmed against the DNA. TRBV1 is given as a pseudogene. This CDR3 comprises 17 residues. Here the CDR3 reads CTSSQGLAGALQETQYF. CDR3 DNA sequence: TGCACCAGCAGCCAGGGACTAGCGGGGGCCTTACAAGAGACCCAGTACTTC.

The chain couples TRBV27 to TRBJ2-1, with D unresolved. Trimming shortened V by 1 base and J by 7 bases, and 5 bases separated the two germline ends. This CDR3 is built from 12 residues. CDR1 is MNHEY and CDR2 is SMNVEV in the germline V gene (reference sequence). The CDR3 loop reads CASSLFGNEQFF. The CDR3 DNA follows: TGTGCCAGCAGTTTATTCGGAAATGAGCAGTTCTTC.

The chain couples TRBV5-1 to TRBJ2-7, with TRBD1 identical over 9 bases. The germline CDR1 and CDR2 sequences are SGHRS and YFSETQ. The junction had 14 bases not matched to a gene; V was cut back by 4 bases and J by 3 bases. The CDR3 spans 17 residues. The DNA for the CDR3 is TGCGCCAGCAGCCTCGAGGGGTCACAGGGGGCGTTCTACGAGCAGTACTTC. It encodes CASSLEGSQGAFYEQYF.

This clone came up once. The chain couples TRBV7-9 to TRBJ1-1; D not certain. The V gene lost 1 base and the J gene lost 7 bases, with 13 bases spanning the gap. The germline CDR1 and CDR2 sequences are SEHNR and FQNEAQ (reference sequence). The CDR3 extends over 14 amino acids. The CDR3 spells CASSLVGITDEAFF. DNA for the CDR3: TGTGCCAGCAGCTTAGTGGGCATAACAGATGAAGCTTTCTTT.

The CDR3 DNA reads TGTGCCAGCAGCCGGGACTACACAGATACGCAGTATTTT. Residues: CASSRDYTDTQYF. The chain has TRBV7-2 and TRBJ2-3; 7 bases agree with TRBD2. Per the germline V gene, CDR1 is SGHTA and CDR2 is FQGNSA. The V gene end was trimmed by 5 bases and the J gene end by 2 bases; junction bases not matched to a gene: 1. This CDR3 has 13 residues.

This rearrangement joins TRBV4-1 to TRBJ1-6; 7 bases are shared with TRBD1. This CDR3 contains 13 residues. The J segment lost 11 bases and the V segment lost 7 bases, leaving 8 bases of the junction unmatched. In germline, CDR1 is MGHRA, CDR2 YSYEKL. The CDR3 here is CASNPGQNAPLHF. The CDR3 bases are TGCGCCAGCAACCCGGGACAGAATGCACCCCTCCACTTT.

The chain links TRBV4-2 to TRBJ2-3, with D maybe TRBD1 (5 bases). There are 13 residues in the CDR3. Per germline, CDR1 LGHNA and CDR2 YNFKEQ. Between the trimmed V and J ends, which lost 0 bases and 8 bases, there was a span of 9 bases. The CDR3 is CASSQDRGVTQYF. CDR3 DNA sequence: TGTGCCAGCAGCCAAGATAGGGGTGTTACGCAGTATTTT.

The CDR3 sequence is CASSAGSENTIYF. DNA of the CDR3: TGTGCCAGCAGCGCCGGATCCGAGAACACCATATATTTT. This chain joins TRBV9 and TRBJ1-3; D call uncertain. CDR1 SGDLS and CDR2 YYNGEE come from the germline V gene. This CDR3 comprises 13 residues. The V and J ends lost 3 bases and 7 bases respectively, with 11 bases between them.

The V gene is TRBV11-2, the J gene TRBJ1-1, with TRBD1 identical over 7 bases. V was clipped by 5 bases and J by 11 bases; unmatched bases: 23. The CDR3 totals 17 residues. The germline CDR1 and CDR2 sequences are SGHAT and FQNNGV. CDR3 sequence (DNA): TGTGCCAGCAGCCCAGAAAGCGAGACAGGGATTCTCTTCGGGGCTTTCTTT. This gives the protein CASSPESETGILFGAFF.